Below, one TCR beta chain is given with its context. Its antigen has not been determined. Base qualities are missing; no much larger clone stands one base away. This sample is part of a study of blood T cell repertoires in COVID-19 (TCRdb year 2020). As for the study more broadly: Samples covering the acute and convalescent phases of COVID-19 were provided by collaborators in the United States, Italy and Spain. The prospective study material was composed of cDNA or gDNA derived from T cells, B-cell-depleted T cells, or PBMCs. The dataset comprised deeply sampled blood TCRbeta repertoires from subjects exposed to, actively infected with, or recovered from COVID-19. A freely available public database, intended as a resource for researchers studying the immune response to SARS-CoV-2, is where the repertoires were released. Samples were obtained from the ongoing ImmuneRACE study (first 160 participants) and from some 1,300 subjects provided by 6 global collaborators. A de-identified subject ID, COVID-19 status, age in years and sex were almost always included in the sample metadata. Where available, HLA class I and class II types were taken from metadata supplied by the sample provider and were not determined by assay-based typing.

The CDR3 sequence holds 16 residues, the cysteine and phenylalanine included. Only the CDR3 DNA stays, 48 bases, in frame from base 1. Sequences LGHNA (CDR1) and YNFKEQ (CDR2) are obtained from the germline V gene. V is trimmed back by 0 bases and J by 5 bases, and the junction contains 6 bases that no gene match accounts for. Enrolling through a virtual design, the prospective study's participants ranged in age from about 18 to 89 years and lived across 20 to 30 United States geographic areas. Cohort assignment in the prospective study relied on participant-reported clinical history from a screening survey and a study questionnaire. For ImmuneRACE Cohort 3, a participant was defined as recovered based on two consecutive negative NP/OP PCR tests, clearance by a healthcare professional, or resolution of symptoms. Mobile phlebotomists in the prospective study collected whole blood, serum and a nasopharyngeal or oropharyngeal swab from every participant. Participants in the prospective study had the option to provide additional blood draws and questionnaires over a roughly 2-month period. Blood samples from the prospective study were shipped frozen or at room temperature prior to DNA extraction.

The immunoSEQ Assay, a bias-controlled multiplex PCR, was used to amplify TCRbeta CDR3 regions from genomic DNA. The study's processing was this. The number of nucleated cells in each sample was estimated by amplification of reference gene primers within the assay. To quantify the absolute abundance of each unique TCRbeta CDR3 rearrangement, sequence reads were collapsed and filtered. For each sample, productive Simpson clonality was calculated as the square root of Simpson's diversity index across productive rearrangements. TCRdb retrieved this table from immuneACCESS and kept in-frame rearrangements only. Not all clones are present; in checked studies, unresolved V genes account for under half, and no reason is known for the remainder. V and J calls and clone size are as listed in that table; D and trimming were resolved from the DNA. A total of 450,000 to 500,000 clones appear in this sample, around 87% of them only once. The leading ten clones occupy under 0.75% of the sample.

Overall results and qualifications from the work: Clinical and demographic metadata were provided uncurated, with the amount varying by source and participant.

The source material was PBMCs or T cells enriched from blood (not recorded which). This chain joins TRBV4-2 to TRBJ1-4, with 7 bases in between that match TRBD1. The clonotype comes from a woman aged 18 to 35 who had recovered from COVID-19. DNA sequence: TGTGCCAGCAGCCAAGAAGGTGGGACAGTGAATGAAAAACTGTTTTTT. Its coded protein is CASSQEGGTVNEKLFF.